These 10 T cell receptor beta chains originate from one sample sequenced in a study of blood T cells in healthy people across ages. PCR was performed a second time for about 6 to 12 cycles using a sample-barcoded 5' primer and a J-beta primer mix. MiXCR, run by TCRdb on the 5' RACE reads, gives a single entry per CDR3 protein. The sample holds about 900,000 distinct CDR3 sequences, approximately 49% seen once. The sequenced material came from blood. All receptors come from a man between 25 and 39 years old in good health.

The chain links TRBV12-3 or TRBV12-4 to TRBJ1-6; the D gene is possibly TRBD1 (5 bases). Trimming left V 1 base short and J 11 bases short, with 12 bases between. CDR3 length: 14 residues. Here the CDR3 reads CASSLEGEGTPLHF. The CDR3 DNA reads TGTGCCAGCAGTTTAGAAGGGGAAGGGACACCCCTCCACTTT.

This chain connects TRBV3-1 to TRBJ1-1, with a tentative D call TRBD1 (5 bases). The CDR3 covers 14 residues. In germline, CDR1 is LGHDT, CDR2 YNNKEL (reference sequence). V gave up 6 bases and J gave up 2 bases, with 13 bases separating them. CDR3 sequence (DNA): TGTGCCAGCAGGGGGGACTGGGATAACACTGAAGCTTTCTTT. Residues: CASRGDWDNTEAFF.

Remarks on this clonotype: A much larger clone lies one base from this, so it may be a read error. V is TRBV7-8 and J is TRBJ1-2; D is possibly TRBD1 (5 bases). The CDR3 spans 15 residues. Germline CDR1 SGHVS, CDR2 FQNEAQ. CDR3 loop: CACSMRQLTNYGYTF. For the CDR3, the DNA is TGTGCCTGCAGCATGCGACAGCTTACTAACTATGGCTACACCTTC.

The chain uses TRBV15 and TRBJ2-3; 8 nucleotides agree with TRBD1. Trimming took 5 bases from V and 4 from J; bases not matched to a gene: 20. This CDR3 is 19 amino acids long. Germline loops: CDR1 LNHNV, CDR2 YYDKDF (reference sequence). The CDR3 loop is CATSPLTRTGQTGADTQYF. The CDR3 DNA reads as TGTGCCACCAGCCCTTTGACCAGGACAGGGCAAACGGGGGCAGATACGCAGTATTTT.

The rearrangement links TRBV24-1 to TRBJ2-6; 7 bases are a match to TRBD1. CDR3 length: 16 amino acids. CDR1 KGHDR and CDR2 SFDVKD come from the germline V gene. V trimming: 4 bases; J trimming: 1 base; junction bases outside the gene matches: 3. The CDR3 nucleotides read TGTGCCACCAGTGACCCGACAGGGTCTGGGGCCAACGTCCTGACTTTC. Residues: CATSDPTGSGANVLTF.

The chain is built from TRBV6-4 and TRBJ2-7; possibly TRBD2 for D (5 bases). V dropped 0 bases and J dropped 2 bases, with 14 bases sitting between them. The germline CDR1 and CDR2 sequences are MRHNA and SNTAGT. The CDR3 has 16 amino acids. CDR3 nucleotide sequence: TGTGCCAGCAGTGACTCGAGAACGGGATCGCCCTACGAGCAGTACTTC. This translates into CASSDSRTGSPYEQYF.

This clonotype was seen more than once but under ten times. This sequence joins TRBV4-1 and TRBJ2-7; the match to TRBD2 covers 9 bases. The V and J ends lost 4 bases and 7 bases, in that order; junction bases with no gene match: 11. The V gene's germline CDR1 is MGHRA and CDR2 YSYEKL. The CDR3 totals 15 residues. The CDR3 nucleotides read TGCGCCAGCAGCCCCGCCGGGCGGGGGGGATCGGAGCAGTACTTC. This sequence encodes CASSPAGRGGSEQYF.

This clonotype was counted between two and nine times. The CDR3 bases are TGTGCCAGCAGGGCCGGGTTCACCGGGGAGCTGTTTTTT. This encodes CASRAGFTGELFF. J is TRBJ2-2 and V is TRBV12-3 or TRBV12-4; D gene unclear. Trimming removed 6 bases from V and 4 bases from J, with 9 bases in between. The CDR3 totals 13 residues.

In this sample, this clonotype turned up many times. The chain carries TRBV27 and TRBJ1-5; the D is unclear. V was trimmed by 3 bases and J by 1 base, leaving 10 bases between them. Germline loops: CDR1 MNHEY, CDR2 SMNVEV (reference sequence). CDR3 length equals 15 residues. The CDR3 DNA is TGTGCCAGCAGTTTTAGTTCGGTCAGCAATCAGCCCCAGCATTTT. Amino acids: CASSFSSVSNQPQHF.

The rearrangement links TRBV20-1 to TRBJ1-5, with unresolved D. The germline V gene has CDR1 DFQATT and CDR2 SNEGSKA (reference sequence). The CDR3 contains 13 residues. The germline V and J ends were trimmed by 6 bases and 5 bases, with 14 bases remaining between them. The CDR3 sequence is CSAPAGVDQPQHF. Here the CDR3 DNA reads TGCAGTGCGCCCGCCGGGGTGGATCAGCCCCAGCATTTT.